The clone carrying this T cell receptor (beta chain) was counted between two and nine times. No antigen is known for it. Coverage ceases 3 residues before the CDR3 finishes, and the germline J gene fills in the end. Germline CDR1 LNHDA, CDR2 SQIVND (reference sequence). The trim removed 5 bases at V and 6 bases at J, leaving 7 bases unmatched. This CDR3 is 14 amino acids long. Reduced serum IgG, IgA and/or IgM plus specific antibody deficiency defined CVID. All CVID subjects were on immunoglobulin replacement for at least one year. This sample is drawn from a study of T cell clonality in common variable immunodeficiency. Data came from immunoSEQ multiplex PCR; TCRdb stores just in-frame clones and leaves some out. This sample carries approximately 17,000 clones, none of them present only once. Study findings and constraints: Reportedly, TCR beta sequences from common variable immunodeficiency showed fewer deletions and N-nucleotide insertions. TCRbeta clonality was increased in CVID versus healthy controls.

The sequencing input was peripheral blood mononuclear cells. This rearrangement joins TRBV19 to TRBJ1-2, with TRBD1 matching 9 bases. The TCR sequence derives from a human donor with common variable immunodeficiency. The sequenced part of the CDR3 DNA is TGTGCCAGTAGTTCAGGGACAGGGACGAATGGC. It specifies CASSSGTGTNG. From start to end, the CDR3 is CASSSGTGTNGYTF.